This TCR beta chain was captured by sequencing in a study of blood T cell repertoires in COVID-19. Study details: Sites in the United States, Italy and Spain provided acute and convalescent COVID-19 samples.

Trimming took 2 bases from V and 0 from J; bases not matched to a gene: 5. This CDR3 comprises 17 residues. Germline V gene data show CDR1 as KGHSH and CDR2 as LQKENI. As processed by the authors: For nucleated cells, counts were estimated from reference gene primer amplification. The protocol was immunoSEQ multiplex PCR, while the TCRdb copy is restricted to in-frame clones and leaves out a portion. V and J calls and clone size follow that table, whereas D and trimming were derived from the DNA. This table has 200,000 to 300,000 clones, roughly 87% appearing once. The chain is built from TRBV18 and TRBJ2-1; 9 positions match TRBD2. This TCR derives from a woman in her 30s with acute or convalescent COVID-19. Sequencing used peripheral blood. The chain's CDR3 is CASSPVAGGLSYNEQFF. The DNA for the CDR3 is TGTGCCAGCTCACCAGTGGCGGGAGGGCTCTCCTACAATGAGCAGTTCTTC. Looking up the rest from reference TRBV18 and TRBJ2-1 gives the full variable domain: NAGVMQNPRHLVRRRGQEARLRCSPMKGHSHVYWYRQLPEEGLKFMVYLQKENIIDESGMPKERFSAEFPKEGPSILRIQQVVRGDSAAYFCASSPVAGGLSYNEQFFGPGTRLTVL.